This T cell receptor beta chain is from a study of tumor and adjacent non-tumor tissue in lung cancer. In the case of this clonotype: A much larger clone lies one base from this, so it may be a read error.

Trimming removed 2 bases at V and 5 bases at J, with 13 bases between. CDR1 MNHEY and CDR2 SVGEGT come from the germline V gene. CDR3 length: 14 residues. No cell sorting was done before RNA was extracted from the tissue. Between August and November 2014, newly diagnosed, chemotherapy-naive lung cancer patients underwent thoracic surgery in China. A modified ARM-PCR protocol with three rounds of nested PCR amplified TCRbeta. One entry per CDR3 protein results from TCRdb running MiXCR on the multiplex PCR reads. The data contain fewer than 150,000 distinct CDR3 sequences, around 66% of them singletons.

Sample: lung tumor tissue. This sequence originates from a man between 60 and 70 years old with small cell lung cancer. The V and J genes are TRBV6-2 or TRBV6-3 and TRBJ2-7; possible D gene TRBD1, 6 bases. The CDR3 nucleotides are TGTGCCAGCAGTTACGGGGGCTTCGGACACGAGCAGTACTTC. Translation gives CASSYGGFGHEQYF.